Here is one T cell receptor beta chain with its context. Its specificity is unknown. The data were obtained in a study of blood T cells in healthy people across ages. For the second PCR, which ran for about 6 to 11 cycles, a sample-barcoded 5' primer and a J-beta primer mix were used. Each of the cDNA molecules was tagged by a template-switch adaptor with 12 random nucleotides. TCRdb used MiXCR to reprocess the 5' RACE reads, holding one entry per CDR3 protein. The table lists 800,000 to 1,000,000 distinct CDR3 sequences, 48% of them singletons. Study outcomes and limitations: Changes in expanded clonotypes were possibly confounded, as the CMV status of donors was unknown.

The length of the CDR3 is 18 residues. From germline, CDR1 is SEHNR and CDR2 FQNEAQ (reference sequence). V gave up 11 bases and J gave up 0 bases; unmatched junction bases: 18. The TCR comes from a man younger than 45 in good health. The sample comprised blood. This rearrangement joins TRBV7-9 to TRBJ2-1, with 8 bases lining up with TRBD1. CDR3 sequence: CAGLGQGFTASSYNEQFF. CDR3 nucleotide sequence: TGTGCCGGACTCGGACAGGGATTCACCGCAAGCTCCTACAATGAGCAGTTCTTC. Looking up the rest from reference TRBV7-9 and TRBJ2-1 gives the full variable domain: DTGVSQNPRHKITKRGQNVTFRCDPISEHNRLYWYRQTLGQGPEFLTYFQNEAQLEKSRLLSDRFSAERPKGSFSTLEIQRTEQGDSAMYLCAGLGQGFTASSYNEQFFGPGTRLTVL.